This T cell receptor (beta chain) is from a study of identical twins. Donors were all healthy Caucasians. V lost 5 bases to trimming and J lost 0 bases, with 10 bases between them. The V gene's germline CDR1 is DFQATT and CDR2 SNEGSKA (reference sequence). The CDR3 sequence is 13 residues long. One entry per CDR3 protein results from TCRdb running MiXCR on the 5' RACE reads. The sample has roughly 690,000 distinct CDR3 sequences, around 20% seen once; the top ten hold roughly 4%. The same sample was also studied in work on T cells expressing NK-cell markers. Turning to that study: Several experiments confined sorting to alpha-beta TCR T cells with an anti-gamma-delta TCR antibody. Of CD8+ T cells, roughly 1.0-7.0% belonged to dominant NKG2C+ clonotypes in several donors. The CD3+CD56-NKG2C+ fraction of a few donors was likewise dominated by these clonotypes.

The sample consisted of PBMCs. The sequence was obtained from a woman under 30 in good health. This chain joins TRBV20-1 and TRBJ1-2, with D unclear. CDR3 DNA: TGCAGTGCTGCACGGGAAGCTAACTATGGCTACACCTTC. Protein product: CSAAREANYGYTF.